One sample yielded the 11 T cell receptor beta chains listed below, sequenced in a study of shared clonotypes between healthy human individuals. Sequencing used immunoSEQ multiplex PCR; TCRdb keeps in-frame clones, though not all of them. Of about 2,500,000 clones listed, around nine tenths are singletons. Sequencing used naive CD4+ T cells sorted from blood. Specified subset: CD45RA+ positively selected. These receptors were obtained from a man between 18 and 29 years old in good health.

The V call is TRBV5-1, the J call TRBJ2-5; D might be TRBD1 or TRBD2, each matching 6 bases. The J call may not be correct, given that the DNA end is closer to TRBJ2-7. The CDR3 has 14 residues. Germline CDR1 reads SGHRS; CDR2 reads YFSETQ. The CDR3 sequence is CASSTAQGGGEQYF. CDR3 DNA: TGCGCCAGCAGCACTGCACAGGGAGGCGGCGAGCAGTACTTC.

A single count supports this clone. In DNA, the CDR3 is TGCGCCAGCAGCCAAGGAGCGTGGGATCGAGACATTCAGTACTTC. As protein: CASSQGAWDRDIQYF. V usage is TRBV4-1 and J usage is TRBJ2-4; D is undetermined. CDR1 and CDR2 (germline): MGHRA, YSYEKL. This CDR3 has 15 residues. Trimming took 1 base from V and 8 from J, leaving 15 bases between them.

The gene calls are TRBV30 and TRBJ2-1; 7 positions match TRBD1. The length of the CDR3 is 13 residues. The J segment lost 3 bases and the V segment lost 4 bases, leaving 3 bases of the junction unmatched. Germline-derived CDR1 and CDR2 are GTSNPN and SVGIG (reference sequence). CDR3 in amino acids: CAWTGTVYNEQFF. CDR3 nucleotide sequence: TGTGCCTGGACCGGGACAGTCTACAATGAGCAGTTCTTC.

This clone was seen a single time. The V gene is TRBV28, the J gene TRBJ1-2; D is possibly TRBD1 (5 bases). CDR1 is MDHEN and CDR2 is SYDVKM in the germline V gene. The CDR3 runs to 13 residues. Trimming removed 3 bases at V and 7 bases at J, with 12 bases between. CDR3 coding DNA: TGTGCCAGCAGTTTGATTGGGGGGGGTGGCTACACCTTC. This encodes CASSLIGGGGYTF.

The chain has TRBV30 and TRBJ1-6; 8 nucleotides align to TRBD1. The CDR3 extends over 15 amino acids. J lost 3 bases, V lost 2 bases, and 3 bases had no gene match. Looked up from germline, CDR1 is GTSNPN and CDR2 is SVGIG (reference sequence). CDR3 in amino acids: CAWSSGQGYNSPLHF. The CDR3 DNA follows: TGTGCCTGGAGTTCCGGACAGGGCTATAATTCACCCCTCCACTTT.

The chain joins TRBV6-5 to TRBJ2-1, with TRBD2 matching over 8 bases. After removal of 5 bases from V and 4 bases from J, the junction contained 7 bases not matched to a gene. The CDR3 runs to 15 residues. CDR1 and CDR2 (germline): MNHEY, SVGAGI. CDR3 sequence: CASSPVAGFYNEQFF. The CDR3 nucleotides read TGTGCCAGCAGTCCAGTAGCGGGGTTTTACAATGAGCAGTTCTTC.

This clone was seen only once. The junction shows a germline mismatch at one end, possibly a read error. The rearrangement uses TRBV7-8 and TRBJ1-1; possibly TRBD1 for D (5 bases). The CDR3 runs to 14 residues. Looked up from germline, CDR1 is SGHVS and CDR2 is FQNEAQ. This chain's CDR3 is CASSFISGNAEAFF. The CDR3 DNA reads as TGTGCCAGCAGCTTCATTTCAGGGAACGCTGAAGCTTTCTTT.

A single count supports this clone. This sample also contains other DNA sequences that code for the same CDR3. This chain links TRBV28 with TRBJ1-4; D call uncertain. CDR1 is MDHEN, CDR2 SYDVKM, per germline. The V end was cut by 1 base, the J end by 2 bases, with 8 bases between. This CDR3 is built from 15 residues. The CDR3 spells CASSLSGGTNEKLFF. The CDR3 DNA reads as TGTGCCAGCAGTTTATCGGGAGGCACTAATGAAAAACTGTTTTTT.

The chain has TRBV6-4 and TRBJ2-1, with D possibly TRBD1 on 5 matching bases. Germline CDR1 MRHNA, CDR2 SNTAGT. V shed 7 bases and J shed 4 bases, with 8 bases lying between them. The CDR3 extends over 12 amino acids. The DNA of the CDR3 is TGTGCCAGCACTAACAGGTACAATGAGCAGTTCTTC. Amino acids: CASTNRYNEQFF.

V gene TRBV27 combines with J gene TRBJ2-7, with a weak D call TRBD1 (6 bases). Per germline, CDR1 MNHEY and CDR2 SMNVEV (reference sequence). Trimming removed 0 bases at V and 3 bases at J, with 12 bases between. The CDR3 has 15 amino acids. This CDR3 reads CASSLSPGVVYEQYF. The CDR3 nucleotides are TGTGCCAGCAGTTTATCGCCAGGGGTAGTCTACGAGCAGTACTTC.

This clone has just one count. J is TRBJ1-2 and V is TRBV2; D possibly corresponds to TRBD1 (5 bases). The length of the CDR3 is 14 residues. Trimming took off 4 bases at V and 2 bases at J, with 11 bases between the two ends. Per the germline V gene, CDR1 is SNHLY and CDR2 is FYNNEI. The CDR3 region is CASSAEGPNYGYTF. The CDR3 DNA follows: TGTGCCAGCAGTGCTGAGGGGCCGAACTATGGCTACACCTTC. Full variable domain (rest looked up from reference TRBV2 and TRBJ1-2): EPEVTQTPSHQVTQMGQEVILRCVPISNHLYFYWYRQILGQKVEFLVSFYNNEISEKSEIFDDQFSVERPDGSNFTLKIRSTKLEDSAMYFCASSAEGPNYGYTFGSGTRLTVV.